This is a list of T cell receptor beta chains from one sample in a study of identical twins. TCRdb redid the calling of the 5' RACE reads with MiXCR, one entry per CDR3 protein. The data contain about 690,000 distinct CDR3 sequences, 21% of them singletons. These data were also filed under a second study, of T cells expressing NK-cell markers.

The sequencing sample was made of PBMCs. These receptors all stem from a woman aged 18-29 years in good health. CDR3s include the opening cysteine and the closing phenylalanine or tryptophan. A D gene is named only where the DNA matches it firmly. Clone size is stated in some rows and not others, as once, few, many or a class when expanded.

d_call	v_call	clone_size	j_call	cdr3_aa	cdr3_nt
NA	TRBV12-3/TRBV12-4	many	TRBJ2-1	CASTSQAEKYNEQFF	TGTGCCAGCACCTCTCAAGCGGAAAAGTACAATGAGCAGTTCTTC
NA	TRBV12-5	NA	TRBJ1-2	CASGHSDKSYGYTF	TGTGCTAGTGGCCACTCTGACAAGAGCTATGGCTACACCTTC
NA	TRBV23-1	few	TRBJ1-1	CASSQAGVTENTEAFF	TGCGCCAGCAGTCAAGCGGGCGTCACAGAGAACACTGAAGCTTTCTTT
NA	TRBV30	NA	TRBJ2-7	CAWSVHPSNKYF	TGTGCCTGGAGTGTACATCCGAGTAACAAGTACTTC
NA	TRBV5-6	NA	TRBJ2-1	CASSLGRWGNEQFF	TGTGCCAGCAGCTTGGGTCGGTGGGGAAATGAGCAGTTCTTC
NA	TRBV29-1	NA	TRBJ2-2	CSGMTGVGGELFF	TGCAGCGGAATGACGGGAGTAGGCGGGGAGCTGTTTTTT
TRBD2	TRBV7-8	few	TRBJ2-3	CASSLARTSGRTDTQYF	TGTGCCAGCAGCTTAGCCAGGACTAGCGGGAGAACAGATACGCAGTATTTT
TRBD1	TRBV12-3/TRBV12-4	many	TRBJ1-2	CASSQDRAFGYTF	TGTGCCAGCAGTCAAGACAGGGCGTTCGGCTACACCTTC
NA	TRBV7-8	NA	TRBJ1-4	CASSGRAGGEKLFF	TGTGCCAGCAGCGGCCGGGCGGGTGGTGAAAAACTGTTTTTT
NA	TRBV4-1	NA	TRBJ1-1	CASSYRSETEAFF	TGCGCCAGCAGTTACAGGTCTGAGACTGAAGCTTTCTTT
TRBD1	TRBV5-5	few	TRBJ1-6	CASSATDRDDVALHF	TGTGCCAGCAGCGCCACGGACAGGGACGACGTGGCCCTCCACTTT
NA	TRBV20-1	few	TRBJ2-3	CSARDHGANTDTQYF	TGCAGTGCTAGAGACCACGGGGCTAACACAGATACGCAGTATTTT
TRBD2	TRBV4-1	many	TRBJ2-3	CASSRGGLAGIGDTQYF	TGCGCCAGCAGCCGAGGCGGACTAGCGGGGATTGGAGATACGCAGTATTTT
NA	TRBV20-1	few	TRBJ1-2	CSAPGRDGYTF	TGCAGTGCTCCTGGGAGGGATGGCTACACCTTC
NA	TRBV7-9	many	TRBJ2-3	CASSLRAEGDTQYF	TGTGCCAGCAGCTTAAGGGCAGAGGGAGATACGCAGTATTTT
NA	TRBV20-1	NA	TRBJ2-1	CSATQGRHEQFF	TGCAGTGCTACACAGGGTAGGCATGAGCAGTTCTTC
TRBD1	TRBV6-5	few	TRBJ2-7	CASSHRDRGTYEQYF	TGTGCCAGCAGTCATCGGGACAGGGGGACCTACGAGCAGTACTTC
TRBD1	TRBV12-3/TRBV12-4	few	TRBJ2-7	CASSLRFYRGSERHF	TGTGCCAGCAGTTTACGGTTTTACAGGGGATCGGAGAGGCACTTC
TRBD2	TRBV7-2	NA	TRBJ2-5	CASSLGSAGATQYF	TGTGCCAGCAGCTTAGGCTCAGCGGGGGCGACCCAGTACTTC
NA	TRBV5-4	few	TRBJ2-7	CASSRRDSNPSEQYF	TGTGCCAGCAGCCGACGGGACTCCAATCCCAGCGAGCAGTACTTC
NA	TRBV29-1	few	TRBJ2-3	CSVTGHLTDTQYF	TGCAGCGTCACCGGACACCTCACAGATACGCAGTATTTT
NA	TRBV2	few	TRBJ2-1	CASYLGRRIPNEQFF	TGTGCCAGTTACTTGGGACGACGAATACCCAATGAGCAGTTCTTC
NA	TRBV20-1	few	TRBJ1-2	CSAMTELRGYTF	TGCAGTGCCATGACAGAGCTGAGGGGCTACACCTTC
NA	TRBV12-3/TRBV12-4	many	TRBJ2-7	CASSRLDEQYF	TGTGCCAGCAGTCGTCTGGACGAGCAGTACTTC
TRBD1	TRBV2	NA	TRBJ2-7	CASSVRDSLYF	TGTGCCAGCAGTGTTCGGGACAGCTTATACTTC
TRBD2	TRBV20-1	few	TRBJ2-6	CSATTSGISSGANVLTF	TGCAGTGCAACGACTAGCGGGATATCGTCTGGGGCCAACGTCCTGACTTTC
TRBD2	TRBV12-3/TRBV12-4	NA	TRBJ2-5	CASSRSGRAVETQYF	TGTGCCAGCAGTCGTAGCGGGAGGGCCGTCGAGACCCAGTACTTC
NA	TRBV29-1	few	TRBJ1-1	CSVLVVQGGEAFF	TGCAGCGTGTTAGTTGTCCAGGGCGGTGAAGCTTTCTTT
NA	TRBV27	many	TRBJ2-2	CASSHGGYTGELFF	TGTGCCAGCAGCCACGGCGGGTACACCGGGGAGCTGTTTTTT
NA	TRBV7-9	NA	TRBJ2-5	CASSLEGAGALMKTQYF	TGTGCCAGCAGCTTAGAAGGCGCGGGGGCCCTAATGAAGACCCAGTACTTC
NA	TRBV29-1	NA	TRBJ2-4	CSVYPRRGRPLLAKNIQYF	TGCAGCGTTTACCCGAGGCGGGGGCGGCCGCTCCTAGCCAAAAACATTCAGTACTTC
TRBD2	TRBV7-6	NA	TRBJ2-5	CASSQTSGYQETQYF	TGTGCCAGCAGCCAAACTAGCGGGTACCAAGAGACCCAGTACTTC
TRBD2	TRBV7-9	NA	TRBJ2-7	CASSLTSGGPSYEQYF	TGTGCCAGCAGCTTGACTAGCGGGGGACCCTCCTACGAGCAGTACTTC
NA	TRBV6-5	few	TRBJ2-3	CASSSTRGLLLDTQYF	TGTGCCAGCAGTTCGACTCGGGGGCTCCTGCTAGATACGCAGTATTTT
TRBD2	TRBV5-1	NA	TRBJ2-3	CASRIAGFTDTQYF	TGCGCCAGCAGGATAGCGGGATTCACAGATACGCAGTATTTT
TRBD1	TRBV20-1	few	TRBJ1-2	CRGGQEVGGYTF	TGCAGAGGCGGACAGGAGGTAGGAGGCTACACCTTC
TRBD2	TRBV20-1	NA	TRBJ2-1	CSASPRLAGSYNEQFF	TGCAGTGCTAGTCCCCGACTAGCGGGCTCCTACAATGAGCAGTTCTTC
TRBD1	TRBV6-1	NA	TRBJ1-2	CASLREEGAFGSLGYTF	TGTGCCAGCCTACGTGAGGAGGGGGCGTTTGGGTCGCTCGGCTACACCTTC
TRBD1	TRBV2	NA	TRBJ2-1	CASSEEVGTEQFF	TGTGCCAGCAGTGAAGAGGTAGGGACAGAACAGTTCTTC
NA	TRBV10-3	NA	TRBJ1-2	CAHMGPNYGYTF	TGTGCCCACATGGGTCCCAACTATGGCTACACCTTC
NA	TRBV9	NA	TRBJ1-2	CASSYEGVGYGYTF	TGTGCCAGCAGTTATGAGGGGGTGGGGTATGGCTACACCTTC
NA	TRBV29-1	few	TRBJ2-6	CSVSGRTSGANVLTF	TGCAGCGTTTCGGGACGGACCTCTGGGGCCAACGTCCTGACTTTC
NA	TRBV9	NA	TRBJ2-6	CASSAGGYSGANVLTF	TGTGCCAGCAGCGCAGGGGGGTACTCTGGGGCCAACGTCCTGACTTTC
TRBD2	TRBV29-1	few	TRBJ2-1	CSVDNWRGTREQFF	TGCAGCGTCGACAACTGGCGCGGGACTAGGGAGCAGTTCTTC
NA	TRBV20-1	NA	TRBJ1-1	CSADLGGVEAFF	TGCAGTGCTGACCTGGGGGGGGTTGAAGCTTTCTTT
NA	TRBV9	NA	TRBJ2-3	CASSVDGGAGTDTQYF	TGTGCCAGCAGCGTCGACGGGGGTGCCGGCACAGATACGCAGTATTTT
NA	TRBV20-1	NA	TRBJ2-3	CSASGTGTNTQYF	TGCAGTGCTAGCGGTACCGGCACGAATACGCAGTATTTT
NA	TRBV7-9	once	TRBJ2-7	CASSRLHRDLEQYF	TGTGCCAGCAGCCGCCTGCACAGGGATTTGGAGCAGTACTTC
TRBD1	TRBV20-1	few	TRBJ1-5	CSAPTGYGNQPQHF	TGCAGTGCGCCGACAGGGTATGGCAATCAGCCCCAGCATTTT
NA	TRBV5-1	once	TRBJ1-1	CASSSDLMNTEAFF	TGCGCCAGCAGCTCGGACCTCATGAACACTGAAGCTTTCTTT
TRBD2	TRBV10-3	few	TRBJ2-3	CAISTTSSGSTDTQYF	TGTGCCATCAGTACTACCTCTAGCGGGAGTACAGATACGCAGTATTTT
TRBD2	TRBV19	NA	TRBJ2-3	CASSPKPSGEDTDTQYF	TGTGCCAGTAGTCCGAAACCTAGCGGAGAGGACACAGATACGCAGTATTTT
NA	TRBV20-1	few	TRBJ2-3	CSAHLRGLTDTQYF	TGCAGTGCTCACCTCCGGGGGTTAACAGATACGCAGTATTTT
NA	TRBV7-3	few	TRBJ1-1	CASSPGHLANTEAFF	TGTGCCAGCAGCCCCGGGCACCTTGCAAACACTGAAGCTTTCTTT
NA	TRBV30	few	TRBJ2-7	CAWSTFYEQYF	TGTGCCTGGAGTACCTTCTACGAGCAGTACTTC
NA	TRBV5-6	few	TRBJ2-7	CASSLGLTGYEQYF	TGTGCCAGCAGCTTGGGACTGACGGGCTACGAGCAGTACTTC
NA	TRBV7-9	NA	TRBJ1-2	CASMGDAFAGYTF	TGTGCCAGCATGGGGGACGCCTTTGCGGGCTACACCTTC
NA	TRBV19	NA	TRBJ2-1	CASSRHTLDSHEQFF	TGTGCCAGTAGTCGTCATACGTTGGATAGTCATGAGCAGTTCTTC
NA	TRBV20-1	few	TRBJ1-1	CSAISPKSNTEAFF	TGCAGTGCTATATCTCCTAAGTCGAACACTGAAGCTTTCTTT
NA	TRBV5-1	NA	TRBJ2-1	CASSLVLGLSDNEQFF	TGCGCCAGCAGCTTGGTATTGGGGCTTAGTGACAATGAGCAGTTCTTC